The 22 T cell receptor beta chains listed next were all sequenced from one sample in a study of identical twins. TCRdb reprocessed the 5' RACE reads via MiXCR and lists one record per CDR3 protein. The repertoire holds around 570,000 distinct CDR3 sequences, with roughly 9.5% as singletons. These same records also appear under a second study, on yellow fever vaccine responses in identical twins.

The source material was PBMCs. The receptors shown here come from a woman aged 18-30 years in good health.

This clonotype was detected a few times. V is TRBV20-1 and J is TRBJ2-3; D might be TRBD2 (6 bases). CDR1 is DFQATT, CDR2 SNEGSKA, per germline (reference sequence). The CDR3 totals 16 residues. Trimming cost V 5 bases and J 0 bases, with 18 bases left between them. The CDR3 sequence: CSAAKPGEISTDTQYF. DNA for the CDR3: TGCAGTGCTGCCAAACCGGGGGAGATCAGCACAGATACGCAGTATTTT.

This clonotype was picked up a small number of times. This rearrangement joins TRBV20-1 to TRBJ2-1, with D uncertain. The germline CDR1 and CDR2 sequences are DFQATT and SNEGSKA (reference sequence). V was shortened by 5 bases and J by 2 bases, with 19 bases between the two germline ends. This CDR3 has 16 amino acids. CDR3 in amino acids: CSAYADPRGPYNEQFF. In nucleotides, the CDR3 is TGCAGTGCTTACGCAGACCCCCGTGGACCCTACAATGAGCAGTTCTTC.

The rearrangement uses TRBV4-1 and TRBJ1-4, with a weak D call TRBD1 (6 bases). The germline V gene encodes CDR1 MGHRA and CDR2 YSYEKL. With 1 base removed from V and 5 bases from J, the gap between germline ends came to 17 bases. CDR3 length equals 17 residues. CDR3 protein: CASSQGAQRTANEKLFF. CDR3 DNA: TGCGCCAGCAGCCAAGGAGCGCAAAGGACAGCGAATGAAAAACTGTTTTTT.

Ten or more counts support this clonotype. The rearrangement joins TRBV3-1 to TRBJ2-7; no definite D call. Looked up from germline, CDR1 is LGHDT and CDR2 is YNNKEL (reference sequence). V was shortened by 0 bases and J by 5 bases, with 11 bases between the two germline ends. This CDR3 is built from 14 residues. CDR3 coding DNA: TGTGCCAGCAGCCAAGAGGACCAGCCCAACGAGCAGTACTTC. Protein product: CASSQEDQPNEQYF.

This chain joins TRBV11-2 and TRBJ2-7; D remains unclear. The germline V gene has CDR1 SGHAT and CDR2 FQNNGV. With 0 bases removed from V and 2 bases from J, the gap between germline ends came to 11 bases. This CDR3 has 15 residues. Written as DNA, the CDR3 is TGTGCCAGCAGCTTAGAAGGGCCCCTGGCCTACGAGCAGTACTTC. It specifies CASSLEGPLAYEQYF.

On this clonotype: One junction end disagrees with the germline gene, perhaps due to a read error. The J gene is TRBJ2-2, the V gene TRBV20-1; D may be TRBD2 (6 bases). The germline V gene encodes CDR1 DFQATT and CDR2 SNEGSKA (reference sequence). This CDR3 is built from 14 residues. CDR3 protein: CSASWGGSTGELLF. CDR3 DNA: TGCAGTGCTAGTTGGGGAGGAAGCACCGGGGAGCTGCTTTTT.

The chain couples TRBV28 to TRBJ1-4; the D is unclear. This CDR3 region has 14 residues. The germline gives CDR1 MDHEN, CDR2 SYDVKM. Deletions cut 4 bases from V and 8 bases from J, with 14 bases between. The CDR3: CASSSQVQLEKLFF. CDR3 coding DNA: TGTGCCAGCAGTTCCCAAGTACAGTTGGAAAAACTGTTTTTT.

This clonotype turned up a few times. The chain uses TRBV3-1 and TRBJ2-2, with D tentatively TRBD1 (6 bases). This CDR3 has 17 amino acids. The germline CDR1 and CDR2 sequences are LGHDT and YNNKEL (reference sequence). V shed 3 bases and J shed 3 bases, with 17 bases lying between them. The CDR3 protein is CASSQAGAMPYTGELFF. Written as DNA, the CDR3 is TGTGCCAGCAGCCAGGCAGGGGCCATGCCCTACACCGGGGAGCTGTTTTTT. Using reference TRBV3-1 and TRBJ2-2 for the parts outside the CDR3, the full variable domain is DTAVSQTPKYLVTQMGNDKSIKCEQNLGHDTMYWYKQDSKKFLKIMFSYNNKELIINETVPNRFSPKSPDKAHLNLHINSLELGDSAVYFCASSQAGAMPYTGELFFGEGSRLTVL.

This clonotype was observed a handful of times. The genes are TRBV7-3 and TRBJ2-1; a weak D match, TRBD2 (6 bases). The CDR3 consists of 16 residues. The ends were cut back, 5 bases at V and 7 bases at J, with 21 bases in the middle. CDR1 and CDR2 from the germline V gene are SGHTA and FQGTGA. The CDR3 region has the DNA TGTGCCAGCAGCCCCATCCCCGTCCCTAGCGTAAATGAGCAGTTCTTC. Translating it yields CASSPIPVPSVNEQFF.

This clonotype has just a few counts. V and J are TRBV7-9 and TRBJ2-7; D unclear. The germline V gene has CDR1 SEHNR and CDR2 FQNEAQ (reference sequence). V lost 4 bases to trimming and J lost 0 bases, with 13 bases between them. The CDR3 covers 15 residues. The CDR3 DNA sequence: TGTGCCAGCAGCTCAATGGCCTACTCCTCCTACGAGCAGTACTTC. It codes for CASSSMAYSSYEQYF.

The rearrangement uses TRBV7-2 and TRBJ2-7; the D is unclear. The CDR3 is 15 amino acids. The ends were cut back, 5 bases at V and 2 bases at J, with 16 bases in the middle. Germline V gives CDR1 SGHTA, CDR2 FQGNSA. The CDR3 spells CASSLGFSVAYEQYF. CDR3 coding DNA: TGTGCCAGCAGCCTCGGATTCTCAGTAGCCTACGAGCAGTACTTC.

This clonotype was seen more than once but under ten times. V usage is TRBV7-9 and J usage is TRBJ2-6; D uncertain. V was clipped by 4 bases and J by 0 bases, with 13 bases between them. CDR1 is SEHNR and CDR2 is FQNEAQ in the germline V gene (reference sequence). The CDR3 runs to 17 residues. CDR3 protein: CASSSSPHLSGANVLTF. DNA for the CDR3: TGTGCCAGCAGCTCGAGTCCTCACCTCTCTGGGGCCAACGTCCTGACTTTC.

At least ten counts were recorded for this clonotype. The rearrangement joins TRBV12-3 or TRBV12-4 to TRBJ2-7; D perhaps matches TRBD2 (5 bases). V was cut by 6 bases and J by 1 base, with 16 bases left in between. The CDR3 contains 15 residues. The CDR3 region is CASSPGPGESYEQYF. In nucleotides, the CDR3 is TGTGCCAGCAGCCCCGGACCCGGGGAGTCCTACGAGCAGTACTTC.

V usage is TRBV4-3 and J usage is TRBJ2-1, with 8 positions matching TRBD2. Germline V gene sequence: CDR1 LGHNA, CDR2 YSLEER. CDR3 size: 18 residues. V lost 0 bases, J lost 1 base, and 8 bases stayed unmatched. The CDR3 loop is CASSQDGGGRQSYNEQFF. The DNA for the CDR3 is TGCGCCAGCAGCCAAGACGGGGGCGGGAGGCAATCCTACAATGAGCAGTTCTTC.

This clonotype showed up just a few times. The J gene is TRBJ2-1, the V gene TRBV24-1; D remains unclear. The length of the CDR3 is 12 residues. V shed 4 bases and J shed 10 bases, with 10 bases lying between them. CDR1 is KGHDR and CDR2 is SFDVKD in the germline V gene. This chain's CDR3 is CATSDPVQEQFF. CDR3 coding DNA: TGTGCCACCAGTGACCCGGTCCAAGAGCAGTTCTTC.

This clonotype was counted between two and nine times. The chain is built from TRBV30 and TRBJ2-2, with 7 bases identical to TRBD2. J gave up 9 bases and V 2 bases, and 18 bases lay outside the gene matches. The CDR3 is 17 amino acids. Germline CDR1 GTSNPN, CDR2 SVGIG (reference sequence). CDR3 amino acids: CAWSPLTLAGDYRELFF. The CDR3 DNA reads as TGTGCCTGGAGTCCCTTGACTTTGGCGGGGGATTACCGGGAGCTGTTTTTT.

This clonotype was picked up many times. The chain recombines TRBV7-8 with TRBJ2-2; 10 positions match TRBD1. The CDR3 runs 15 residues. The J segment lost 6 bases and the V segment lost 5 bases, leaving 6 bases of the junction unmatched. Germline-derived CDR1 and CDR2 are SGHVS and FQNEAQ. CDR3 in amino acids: CASSPRDRGAGELFF. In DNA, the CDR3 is TGTGCCAGCAGCCCCCGGGACAGGGGTGCCGGGGAGCTGTTTTTT.

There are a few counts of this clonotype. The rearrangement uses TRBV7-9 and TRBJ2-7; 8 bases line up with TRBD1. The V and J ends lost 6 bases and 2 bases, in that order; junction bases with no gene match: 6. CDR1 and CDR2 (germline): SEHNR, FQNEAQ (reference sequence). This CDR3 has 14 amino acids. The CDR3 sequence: CASRSPGQAYEQYF. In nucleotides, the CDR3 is TGTGCCAGCAGATCGCCGGGACAGGCCTACGAGCAGTACTTC.

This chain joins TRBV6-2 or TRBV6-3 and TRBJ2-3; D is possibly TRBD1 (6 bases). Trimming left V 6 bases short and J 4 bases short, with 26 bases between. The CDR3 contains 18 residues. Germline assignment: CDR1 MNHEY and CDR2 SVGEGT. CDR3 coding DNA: TGTGCCAGCAGGGATCTGGGGGCTGCCCTTTATTCCCCAGATACGCAGTATTTT. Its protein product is CASRDLGAALYSPDTQYF.

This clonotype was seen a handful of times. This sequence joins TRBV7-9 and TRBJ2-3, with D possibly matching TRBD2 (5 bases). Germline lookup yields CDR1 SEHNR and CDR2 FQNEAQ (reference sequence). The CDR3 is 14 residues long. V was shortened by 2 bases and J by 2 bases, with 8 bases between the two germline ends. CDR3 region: CASSLPGYTDTQYF. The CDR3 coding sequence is TGTGCCAGCAGCTTACCGGGGTACACAGATACGCAGTATTTT.

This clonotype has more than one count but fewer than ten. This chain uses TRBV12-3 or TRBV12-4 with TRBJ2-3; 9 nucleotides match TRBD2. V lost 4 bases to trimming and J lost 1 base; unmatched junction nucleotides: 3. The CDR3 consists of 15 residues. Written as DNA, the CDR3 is TGTGCCAGCAGTTCCCCTAGCGGGGGCACAGATACGCAGTATTTT. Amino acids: CASSSPSGGTDTQYF.

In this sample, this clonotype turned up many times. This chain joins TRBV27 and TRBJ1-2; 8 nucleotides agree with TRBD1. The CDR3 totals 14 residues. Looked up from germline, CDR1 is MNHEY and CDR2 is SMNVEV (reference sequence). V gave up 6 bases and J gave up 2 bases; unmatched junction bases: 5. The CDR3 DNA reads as TGTGCCAGCAGCCTCAGGGGGCCCAACTATGGCTACACCTTC. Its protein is CASSLRGPNYGYTF.